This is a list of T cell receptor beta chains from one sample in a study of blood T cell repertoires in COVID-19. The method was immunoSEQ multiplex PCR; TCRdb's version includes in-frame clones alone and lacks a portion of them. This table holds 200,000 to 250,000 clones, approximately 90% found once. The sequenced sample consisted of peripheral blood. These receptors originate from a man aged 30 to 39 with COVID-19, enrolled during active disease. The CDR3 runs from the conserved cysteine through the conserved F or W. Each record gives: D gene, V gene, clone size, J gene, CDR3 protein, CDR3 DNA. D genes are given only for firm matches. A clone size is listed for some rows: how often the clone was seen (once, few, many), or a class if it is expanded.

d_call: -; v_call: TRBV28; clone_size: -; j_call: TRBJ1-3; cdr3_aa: CASSQRRAGPWGTIYF; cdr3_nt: TGTGCCAGCAGCCAACGCAGGGCCGGACCGTGGGGCACCATATATTTT
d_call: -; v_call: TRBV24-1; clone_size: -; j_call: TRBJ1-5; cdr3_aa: CATSDLQGNQPQHF; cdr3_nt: TGTGCCACCAGTGATCTACAGGGTAATCAGCCCCAGCATTTT
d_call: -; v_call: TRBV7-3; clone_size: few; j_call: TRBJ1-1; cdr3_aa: CASSLQANTEAFF; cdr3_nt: TGTGCCAGCAGCTTACAGGCGAACACTGAAGCTTTCTTT
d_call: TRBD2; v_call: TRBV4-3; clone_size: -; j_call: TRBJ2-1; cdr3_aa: CASSPRGGGPHEQFF; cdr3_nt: TGCGCCAGCAGCCCGAGGGGCGGGGGGCCCCATGAGCAGTTCTTC
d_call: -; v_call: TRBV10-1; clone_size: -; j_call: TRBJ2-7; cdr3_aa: CASRRFLSSYEQYF; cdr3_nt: TGCGCCAGCAGAAGATTCTTGAGCTCCTACGAGCAGTACTTC
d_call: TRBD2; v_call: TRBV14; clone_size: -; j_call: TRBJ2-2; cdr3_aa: CASSREYGTSGLPGELFF; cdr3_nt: TGTGCCAGCAGCCGGGAATATGGGACTAGCGGACTACCCGGGGAGCTGTTTTTT
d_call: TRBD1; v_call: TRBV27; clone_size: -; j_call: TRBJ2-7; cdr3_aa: CASRRPGQGIYEQYF; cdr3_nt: TGTGCCAGCAGGCGACCGGGACAGGGGATCTACGAGCAGTACTTC
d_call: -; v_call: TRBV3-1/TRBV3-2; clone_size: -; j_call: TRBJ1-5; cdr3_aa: CASSQDEQQPQHF; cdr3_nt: TGTGCCAGCAGCCAAGATGAACAGCAGCCCCAGCATTTT
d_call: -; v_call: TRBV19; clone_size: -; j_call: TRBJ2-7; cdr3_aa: CASSMGGGYEQYF; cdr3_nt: TGTGCCAGTAGTATGGGCGGCGGGTACGAGCAGTACTTC
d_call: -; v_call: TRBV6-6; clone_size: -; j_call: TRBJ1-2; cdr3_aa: CASWKMSGLSGYTF; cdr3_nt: TGTGCCAGCTGGAAAATGTCGGGTCTGAGTGGCTACACCTTC
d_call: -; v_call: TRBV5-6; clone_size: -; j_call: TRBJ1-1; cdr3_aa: CASSPGTYWRSTEAFF; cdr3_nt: TGTGCCAGCAGCCCCGGGACTTACTGGAGGAGCACTGAAGCTTTCTTT
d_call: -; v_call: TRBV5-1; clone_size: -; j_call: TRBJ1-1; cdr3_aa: CASSVTGGYAEAFF; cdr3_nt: TGCGCCAGCAGCGTGACGGGGGGATACGCTGAAGCTTTCTTT
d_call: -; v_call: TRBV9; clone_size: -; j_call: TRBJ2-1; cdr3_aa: CASSVEGRALNNEQFF; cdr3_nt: TGTGCCAGCAGCGTAGAGGGCAGGGCCCTAAACAATGAGCAGTTCTTC
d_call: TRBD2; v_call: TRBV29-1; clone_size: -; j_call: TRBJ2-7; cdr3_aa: CSVESGEPRYEQYF; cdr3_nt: TGCAGCGTTGAAAGCGGGGAACCGCGGTACGAGCAGTACTTC
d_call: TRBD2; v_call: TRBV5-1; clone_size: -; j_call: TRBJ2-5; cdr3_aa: CASSLLAGGGETQYF; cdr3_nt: TGCGCCAGCAGCTTGCTAGCGGGGGGCGGGGAGACCCAGTACTTC
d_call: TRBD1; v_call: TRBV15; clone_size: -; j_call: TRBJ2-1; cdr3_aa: CATSKDRGTNEQFF; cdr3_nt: TGTGCCACCAGCAAGGACAGGGGGACCAATGAGCAGTTCTTC
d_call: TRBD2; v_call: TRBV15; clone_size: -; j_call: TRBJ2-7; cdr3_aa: CATSREGGTYEQYF; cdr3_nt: TGTGCCACCAGCAGAGAGGGGGGGACCTACGAGCAGTACTTC
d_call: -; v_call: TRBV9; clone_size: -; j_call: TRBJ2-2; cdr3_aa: CASSPDSPNTGELFF; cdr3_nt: TGTGCCAGCAGCCCGGACAGCCCGAACACCGGGGAGCTGTTTTTT
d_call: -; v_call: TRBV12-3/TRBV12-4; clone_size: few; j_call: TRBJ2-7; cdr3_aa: CASTSASGDEQYF; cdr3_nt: TGTGCCAGCACCTCAGCGAGTGGTGACGAGCAGTACTTC
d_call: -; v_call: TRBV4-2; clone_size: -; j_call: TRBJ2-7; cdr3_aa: CASSQGTPRAYEQYF; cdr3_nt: TGTGCCAGCAGCCAAGGGACTCCCCGGGCCTACGAGCAGTACTTC
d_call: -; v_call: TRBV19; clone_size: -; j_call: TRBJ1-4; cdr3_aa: CASSIRTVNEKLFF; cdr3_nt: TGTGCCAGTAGTATAAGGACAGTTAATGAAAAACTGTTTTTT